Each of the 24 T cell receptor beta chains below was sequenced from the same sample in a study of OX40 agonist ivuxolimab in advanced cancers. The protocol was immunoSEQ multiplex PCR, while the TCRdb copy is restricted to in-frame clones and leaves out a portion. The sample lists about 100,000 clones; about 91% were seen once. The material was CD4+ or CD8+ T cells sorted from blood, obtained in a trial of the OX40 agonist ivuxolimab. The receptors here all came from an adult with an advanced solid tumor such as melanoma, head and neck, liver or kidney cancer.

The chain employs TRBV28 and TRBJ2-3; 7 nucleotides line up with TRBD1. This CDR3 is 16 amino acids long. CDR1 MDHEN and CDR2 SYDVKM come from the germline V gene. J gave up 1 base and V 6 bases, and 10 bases lay outside the gene matches. CDR3 region: CASSRPPGQGTDTQYF. DNA for the CDR3: TGTGCCAGCAGCAGACCCCCCGGACAGGGCACAGATACGCAGTATTTT.

The genes are TRBV9 and TRBJ2-5; possibly TRBD2 for D (6 bases). Germline loops: CDR1 SGDLS, CDR2 YYNGEE. The CDR3 sequence is 15 residues long. V gave up 0 bases and J gave up 5 bases, with 14 bases separating them. This CDR3 is CASSVGSTGVETQYF. Written as DNA, the CDR3 is TGTGCCAGCAGCGTAGGCTCGACGGGGGTGGAGACCCAGTACTTC. Supplemented by reference TRBV9 and TRBJ2-5, the full variable domain reads DSGVTQTPKHLITATGQRVTLRCSPRSGDLSVYWYQQSLDQGLQFLIQYYNGEERAKGNILERFSAQQFPDLHSELNLSSLELGDSALYFCASSVGSTGVETQYFGPGTRLLVL.

V gene TRBV5-1 combines with J gene TRBJ2-1, with TRBD2 matching over 9 bases. J gave up 8 bases and V 1 base, and 7 bases lay outside the gene matches. Germline CDR1 reads SGHRS; CDR2 reads YFSETQ. The CDR3 consists of 15 residues. The CDR3 here is CASSLLAGLKYEQFF. In nucleotides, the CDR3 is TGCGCCAGCAGCTTGCTAGCGGGATTAAAATATGAGCAGTTCTTC.

V and J are TRBV18 and TRBJ2-7, with D possibly TRBD1 on 6 matching bases. Germline loops: CDR1 KGHSH, CDR2 LQKENI. V was shortened by 3 bases and J by 5 bases, with 17 bases between the two germline ends. This CDR3 contains 15 residues. The CDR3 here is CASSPRQGRSDEQYF. CDR3 in DNA: TGTGCCAGCTCACCGAGGCAGGGGCGTTCGGACGAGCAGTACTTC.

This chain links TRBV18 with TRBJ1-2; D is perhaps TRBD1 (5 bases). This CDR3 comprises 15 residues. Germline V gene sequence: CDR1 KGHSH, CDR2 LQKENI. Trimming pared 2 bases from V and 6 bases from J, leaving 16 bases between. CDR3 protein: CASSPTGSRFDGYTF. In nucleotides, the CDR3 is TGTGCCAGCTCACCAACAGGAAGTCGGTTTGATGGCTACACCTTC.

The V and J genes are TRBV7-9 and TRBJ2-1; 10 positions match TRBD2. With V trimmed by 5 bases and J by 4 bases, 5 bases remained unmatched. This CDR3 has 15 residues. Germline values: CDR1 SEHNR, CDR2 FQNEAQ (reference sequence). The CDR3 loop reads CASSMGTSVYNEQFF. The CDR3 DNA reads TGTGCCAGCAGCATGGGGACTAGCGTATACAATGAGCAGTTCTTC.

The chain joins TRBV2 to TRBJ2-7; D is perhaps TRBD2 (5 bases). This CDR3 spans 13 amino acids. CDR1 and CDR2 (germline): SNHLY, FYNNEI. Trimming cost V 7 bases and J 5 bases, with 15 bases left between them. The CDR3 region is CASKPTMVHEQYF. The CDR3 bases are TGTGCCAGCAAACCGACTATGGTCCACGAGCAGTACTTC.

The V gene is TRBV18, the J gene TRBJ2-1, with 9 nucleotides matching TRBD1. CDR1 is KGHSH and CDR2 is LQKENI in the germline V gene. After removal of 5 bases from V and 7 bases from J, the junction contained 9 bases not matched to a gene. The CDR3 covers 15 residues. The CDR3 loop reads CASSSGQGGENEQFF. The DNA for the CDR3 is TGTGCCAGCTCATCGGGACAGGGTGGAGAGAATGAGCAGTTCTTC.

This clone appeared a single time. This chain connects TRBV2 to TRBJ2-3; 10 bases agree with TRBD2. The germline CDR1 and CDR2 sequences are SNHLY and FYNNEI. CDR3 size: 14 residues. The trim removed 5 bases at V and 3 bases at J, leaving 2 bases unmatched. CDR3 coding DNA: TGTGCCAGCAGTCTAGCGGGGGTTACAGATACGCAGTATTTT. Translating it yields CASSLAGVTDTQYF.

V is TRBV5-4 and J is TRBJ2-7; possible D gene TRBD2, 5 bases. The CDR3 has 16 amino acids. Per the germline V gene, CDR1 is SGHNT and CDR2 is YYREEE (reference sequence). V gave up 0 bases and J gave up 6 bases, with 19 bases separating them. CDR3 nucleotides: TGTGCCAGCAGCTTGGGCCAGAGGGCCAGTCTGGGCGAGCAGTACTTC. Encoded protein: CASSLGQRASLGEQYF.

The V call is TRBV7-9, the J call TRBJ1-2; D is uncertain. Germline CDR1 and CDR2: SEHNR and FQNEAQ (reference sequence). This CDR3 has 15 amino acids. Trimming removed 10 bases from V and 0 bases from J, with 18 bases in between. CDR3 loop: CATGRSGVSNYGYTF. The CDR3 nucleotides read TGTGCCACGGGTCGTTCCGGGGTTTCTAACTATGGCTACACCTTC.

The gene calls are TRBV2 and TRBJ1-6; 7 bases fit TRBD1. CDR1 is SNHLY and CDR2 is FYNNEI in the germline V gene. The CDR3 consists of 15 residues. J lost 14 bases, V lost 2 bases, and 12 bases had no gene match. Written as DNA, the CDR3 is TGTGCCAGCAGTGAATTGGGGACAGCCCTTAATACCCTCCACTTT. Residues: CASSELGTALNTLHF.

The chain's CDR3 is CASSARTSGTDTQYF. The CDR3 coding sequence is TGCGCCAGCAGCGCCCGGACTAGCGGAACAGATACGCAGTATTTT. The chain is built from TRBV5-1 and TRBJ2-3; 10 nucleotides agree with TRBD2. Germline V gene lookup returns CDR1 SGHRS and CDR2 YFSETQ. This CDR3 spans 15 amino acids. V shed 4 bases, J shed 3 bases, and the junction held 5 bases outside the gene matches.

The chain combines TRBV5-4 with TRBJ2-1; unclear D gene. CDR3 length: 15 amino acids. Looked up from germline, CDR1 is SGHNT and CDR2 is YYREEE (reference sequence). Between the trimmed V and J ends, which lost 0 bases and 4 bases, there was a span of 11 bases. CDR3 amino acids: CASSLASLSYNEQFF. CDR3 coding DNA: TGTGCCAGCAGCTTGGCCAGTCTATCTTACAATGAGCAGTTCTTC.

The chain uses TRBV2 and TRBJ2-1; weak D call: TRBD1 (5 bases). Trimming removed 5 bases at V and 5 bases at J, with 10 bases between. Germline V gene sequence: CDR1 SNHLY, CDR2 FYNNEI. The CDR3 is 13 amino acids. CDR3 bases: TGTGCCAGCAGTTTTGACAGAAACAATGAGCAGTTCTTC. Its protein product is CASSFDRNNEQFF.

On this clone: Sequence at one end of the junction differs from germline and may be a read error. The chain recombines TRBV6-5 with TRBJ1-5; D remains unclear. This CDR3 spans 14 amino acids. The germline V gene encodes CDR1 MNHEY and CDR2 SVGAGI. CDR3 bases: TGTGCCAGCAGTTACTCGAGTAGCTATCAGCCCCAGCATTTT. It yields the protein CASSYSSSYQPQHF.

The chain recombines TRBV6-5 with TRBJ1-4, with D tentatively TRBD1 (5 bases). CDR1 MNHEY and CDR2 SVGAGI come from the germline V gene. Trimming pared 2 bases from V and 5 bases from J, leaving 12 bases between. This CDR3 has 15 residues. The CDR3 DNA reads as TGTGCCAGCAGTTACGGGGCGGCGGGAAATGAAAAACTGTTTTTT. This encodes CASSYGAAGNEKLFF.

This clone was recorded only once. The chain has TRBV4-2 and TRBJ1-5, with D possibly being TRBD1 (5 bases). This CDR3 is built from 14 residues. The germline V gene encodes CDR1 LGHNA and CDR2 YNFKEQ. The V gene lost 1 base and the J gene lost 6 bases, with 10 bases spanning the gap. The CDR3 region is CASSQGGEGQPQHF. The CDR3, as DNA: TGTGCCAGCAGCCAAGGGGGGGAGGGTCAGCCCCAGCATTTT.

This CDR3 is CAWSNVGELFF. The CDR3 region has the DNA TGTGCCTGGAGTAATGTTGGGGAGCTGTTTTTT. The chain has TRBV30 and TRBJ2-2; D is ambiguous. This CDR3 is built from 11 residues. Germline CDR1 reads GTSNPN; CDR2 reads SVGIG (reference sequence). V lost 2 bases and J lost 8, with 6 bases in between.

The rearrangement links TRBV2 to TRBJ2-3; D not certain. The CDR3 runs to 14 residues. Per the germline V gene, CDR1 is SNHLY and CDR2 is FYNNEI. The V and J ends lost 5 bases and 0 bases respectively, with 9 bases between them. The DNA of the CDR3 is TGTGCCAGCAGTTACGGTACTAGCACAGATACGCAGTATTTT. Translated: CASSYGTSTDTQYF.

V usage is TRBV27 and J usage is TRBJ2-5; D may be TRBD1 (6 bases). The V gene's germline CDR1 is MNHEY and CDR2 SMNVEV (reference sequence). Trimming shortened V by 3 bases and J by 7 bases, and 18 bases separated the two germline ends. There are 15 residues in the CDR3. CDR3 coding DNA: TGTGCCAGCAGTTTCGGCCCGGGACAAACAGGGACCCAGTACTTC. This translates into CASSFGPGQTGTQYF.

The chain carries TRBV28 and TRBJ1-5, with 7 bases identical to TRBD1. Germline loops: CDR1 MDHEN, CDR2 SYDVKM. The CDR3 consists of 14 residues. V shed 2 bases, J shed 2 bases, and the junction held 0 bases outside the gene matches. In nucleotides, the CDR3 is TGTGCCAGCAGTTTAGGGACAGGCAATCAGCCCCAGCATTTT. It encodes CASSLGTGNQPQHF.

The chain recombines TRBV19 with TRBJ1-4; no definite D call. This CDR3 is built from 13 residues. In germline, CDR1 is LNHDA, CDR2 SQIVND (reference sequence). Deletions cut 5 bases from V and 0 bases from J, with 4 bases between. The CDR3 protein is CASSRATNEKLFF. CDR3 nucleotides: TGTGCCAGTAGTCGGGCAACTAATGAAAAACTGTTTTTT.

The genes are TRBV7-2 and TRBJ2-5, with TRBD1 matching over 10 bases. V trimming: 6 bases; J trimming: 5 bases; junction bases outside the gene matches: 9. Germline lookup yields CDR1 SGHTA and CDR2 FQGNSA. This CDR3 has 15 residues. The CDR3 protein is CASRHRTGGEETQYF. The CDR3 DNA follows: TGTGCCAGCAGACATAGGACAGGGGGTGAGGAGACCCAGTACTTC. The full variable domain, completed using reference TRBV7-2 and TRBJ2-5, is GAGVSQSPSNKVTEKGKDVELRCDPISGHTALYWYRQSLGQGLEFLIYFQGNSAPDKSGLPSDRFSAERTGGSVSTLTIQRTQQEDSAVYLCASRHRTGGEETQYFGPGTRLLVL.